This TCR beta chain was recorded in a study of blood T cell repertoires in COVID-19 (dated by TCRdb to the early 2020s). Broadly, across the study: Samples covering the acute and convalescent phases of COVID-19 were provided by collaborators in the United States, Italy and Spain. The prospective study material was composed of cDNA or gDNA derived from T cells, B-cell-depleted T cells, or PBMCs. Deeply sampled blood TCRbeta repertoires from subjects exposed to, actively infected with, or recovered from COVID-19 were included in the dataset. The repertoires were made available in a free public database intended to serve as a resource for research on the immune response to SARS-CoV-2. The samples were drawn from two sources: the first 160 participants of the ongoing ImmuneRACE study, and 1,254 subjects contributed by 6 global collaborators. A de-identified subject ID, COVID-19 status, age in years and sex were almost always included in the sample metadata. Where HLA class I and class II types were available, the types were taken from metadata supplied by the sample provider, not from assay-based typing.

Collaborating institutions collected whole blood in K2EDTA tubes following their own protocols. For TCRbeta analysis, collaborators shipped samples as frozen whole blood, isolated PBMCs, or DNA extracted from either of those sample types. The paper as a whole reports these results and caveats: How much clinical and demographic metadata was included differed by source and by participant, and the metadata was provided uncurated.

V lost 2 bases and J lost 5 bases, and the count of bases not matched to a germline gene is 11. CDR1 and CDR2 were assigned from the germline V gene as KGHSH and LQKENI. The CDR3 runs 18 residues from the cysteine to the phenylalanine. This entry keeps only the CDR3 DNA: 54 bases, framed from base 1. TCRbeta CDR3 regions were amplified from genomic DNA using the immunoSEQ Assay, a bias-controlled multiplex PCR. The authors' pipeline ran thus. Within the assay, amplification of reference gene primers was used to estimate how many nucleated cells each sample contained. To quantify the absolute abundance of each unique TCRbeta CDR3 rearrangement, sequence reads were collapsed and filtered. For each sample, productive Simpson clonality was calculated by taking the square root of Simpson's diversity index across productive rearrangements. Drawn from immuneACCESS, this table holds only the in-frame rearrangements with V and J called that TCRdb kept. Clones are partly lost; checked studies trace under half to an unresolved V gene and leave the rest unexplained. For V, J and clone size, that table is used; D and trimming come from the DNA. Here the sample has about 190,000 clones; around 77% occur a single time. Jointly, the top ten make up roughly 17% of the sample.

About this clone itself: Its specific antigen is unknown. Within one base of it there is no much larger clone, and no base qualities were kept.

Recombination connected TRBV18 to TRBJ1-4; 10 middle bases align to TRBD1. This TCR came from a man in his sixties with active or convalescent COVID-19. The sequenced sample was peripheral blood. The bases read TGTGCCAGCTCACCAACCATACAACCGGGACAGGGGAATGAAAAACTGTTTTTT. Translation gives CASSPTIQPGQGNEKLFF.